The 10 T cell receptor beta chains presented below share a single source sample, sequenced in a study of beta chain features in type 1 diabetes. Study-level points and caveats: Across all four CD4+ subsets, people with type 1 diabetes showed modestly shorter TCRB CDR3s.

What was sequenced were expressed TCRB transcripts, since all of the isolated RNA had been reverse transcribed. Clones were sequenced by immunoSEQ multiplex PCR, and TCRdb holds only the in-frame ones, with some missing. The sample consists of 200,000 to 250,000 clones, approximately 15% of them appearing once. These receptors have no identified antigens. Sequencing was carried out using naive CD4+ T cells from blood. These TCRs come from a man aged 25 to 40 with type 1 diabetes.

Only a few counts were recorded for this clone. The chain couples TRBV7-2 to TRBJ2-7; TRBD2 agrees at 10 bases. This CDR3 spans 15 amino acids. V lost 4 bases, J lost 3 bases, and 6 bases stayed unmatched. In germline, CDR1 is SGHTA, CDR2 FQGNSA. CDR3: CASSSAGGNLYEQYF. For the CDR3, the DNA is TGTGCCAGCAGCTCAGCGGGAGGGAACCTCTACGAGCAGTACTTC. Using reference TRBV7-2 and TRBJ2-7 for the parts outside the CDR3, the full variable domain is GAGVSQSPSNKVTEKGKDVELRCDPISGHTALYWYRQSLGQGLEFLIYFQGNSAPDKSGLPSDRFSAERTGGSVSTLTIQRTQQEDSAVYLCASSSAGGNLYEQYFGPGTRLTVT.

This clone was detected only a few times. The rearrangement joins TRBV2 to TRBJ1-1; D gene uncertain. V lost 9 bases and J 3 bases, leaving 11 bases between the germline ends. From germline, CDR1 is SNHLY and CDR2 FYNNEI. The CDR3 extends over 12 amino acids. This CDR3 is CASTPDYTEAFF. For the CDR3, the DNA is TGTGCCAGTACGCCAGACTACACTGAAGCTTTCTTT.

This clone was seen a handful of times. The chain has TRBV7-9 and TRBJ2-5, with a weak D call TRBD2 (6 bases). Germline CDR1 and CDR2: SEHNR and FQNEAQ (reference sequence). Trimming removed 0 bases from V and 2 bases from J, with 7 bases in between. The CDR3 runs 14 residues. The CDR3 sequence: CASSLAAGQETQYF. In DNA, the CDR3 is TGTGCCAGCAGCTTAGCGGCGGGACAAGAGACCCAGTACTTC.

This clone came up a few times. The gene calls are TRBV2 and TRBJ2-7, with 7 bases fitting TRBD2. J lost 6 bases, V lost 3 bases, and 8 bases had no gene match. CDR3 length: 14 residues. CDR1 and CDR2 from the germline V gene are SNHLY and FYNNEI. CDR3 in amino acids: CASSDCPAGCEQYF. Written as DNA, the CDR3 is TGTGCCAGCAGTGATTGCCCAGCGGGATGCGAGCAGTACTTC.

The chain combines TRBV7-2 with TRBJ1-2; 9 nucleotides match TRBD1. The germline V gene has CDR1 SGHTA and CDR2 FQGNSA. The CDR3 sequence is 15 residues long. The junction had 8 bases not matched to a gene; V was cut back by 5 bases and J by 4 bases. CDR3 nucleotides: TGTGCCAGCAGCATTGGGACAGGGAGTCCCTATGGCTACACCTTC. Translation: CASSIGTGSPYGYTF.

CDR3 sequence: CASSPPSGDTSTDTQYF. The CDR3 coding sequence is TGTGCCAGCTCACCACCGAGCGGTGATACCAGCACAGATACGCAGTATTTT. The rearrangement joins TRBV18 to TRBJ2-3; D is perhaps TRBD2 (5 bases). The germline V and J ends were trimmed by 0 bases and 0 bases, with 13 bases remaining between them. Germline lookup yields CDR1 KGHSH and CDR2 LQKENI. The CDR3 sequence is 17 residues long.

This clone was recorded a few times. J is TRBJ1-1 and V is TRBV6-4, with 8 bases matching TRBD1. The ends lost 5 bases at V and 3 bases at J; junction bases unmatched: 5. The CDR3 covers 14 residues. The germline V gene encodes CDR1 MRHNA and CDR2 SNTAGT. The DNA for the CDR3 is TGTGCCAGCAGTCAGGACAGGGCGCACACTGAAGCTTTCTTT. This sequence encodes CASSQDRAHTEAFF.

This clone occurred a few times. V gene TRBV6-1 combines with J gene TRBJ1-3, with a tentative D call TRBD1 (5 bases). This CDR3 is built from 14 residues. V was trimmed by 8 bases and J by 0 bases, leaving 11 bases between them. Germline V gives CDR1 MNHNS, CDR2 SASEGT. CDR3 protein: CASRQPSSGNTIYF. Here the CDR3 DNA reads TGTGCCAGCCGACAGCCCAGCTCTGGAAACACCATATATTTT.

This clone has more than one count but fewer than ten. J is TRBJ2-5 and V is TRBV29-1; 8 bases line up with TRBD2. Per the germline V gene, CDR1 is SQVTM and CDR2 is ANQGSEA. V lost 7 bases and J lost 4; bases outside the gene matches: 8. This CDR3 is built from 13 residues. CDR3 in amino acids: CSAGNGRGETQYF. The CDR3 DNA reads as TGCAGCGCAGGCAACGGGAGGGGAGAGACCCAGTACTTC.

This clone was recorded only once. The chain has TRBV15 and TRBJ2-7; 7 bases align to TRBD2. This CDR3 contains 16 residues. V shed 0 bases, J shed 0 bases, and the junction held 5 bases outside the gene matches. Germline loops: CDR1 LNHNV, CDR2 YYDKDF (reference sequence). The CDR3 nucleotides are TGTGCCACCAGCAGAGAGGGGGGGAGGCCCTCCTACGAGCAGTACTTC. Translating gives CATSREGGRPSYEQYF.